These 17 T cell receptor beta chains originate from one sample sequenced in a study of graft-versus-host responses after intestinal transplantation. The table came from immunoSEQ multiplex PCR; TCRdb's copy has only in-frame clones and leaves some out. The table lists tens of thousands of clones, about three quarters of them singletons. Graft samples were processed, releasing intraepithelial and lamina propria lymphocytes. Here the sequenced sample was ileum tissue, taken 98 days after intestinal transplantation. The receptors derive from a human patient who received an intestinal transplant, so some T cells may come from the graft donor.

The genes are TRBV5-8 and TRBJ2-2; 10 nucleotides match TRBD1. Germline V gene lookup returns CDR1 SGHTS and CDR2 YDEGEE. This CDR3 is built from 14 residues. V trimming: 3 bases; J trimming: 6 bases; junction bases outside the gene matches: 2. The CDR3 reads CASSWTGGPGELFF. The CDR3 DNA reads TGTGCCAGCAGCTGGACAGGGGGGCCCGGGGAGCTGTTTTTT.

The chain has TRBV9 and TRBJ1-6; tentative D call: TRBD1 (5 bases). Looked up from germline, CDR1 is SGDLS and CDR2 is YYNGEE. This CDR3 is 16 amino acids long. The germline V and J ends were trimmed by 0 bases and 1 base, with 8 bases remaining between them. Here the CDR3 DNA reads TGTGCCAGCAGCGTAGGTGGGGGTTCCTATAATTCACCCCTCCACTTT. Its protein is CASSVGGGSYNSPLHF. The full variable domain, with the rest looked up from reference TRBV9 and TRBJ1-6, is DSGVTQTPKHLITATGQRVTLRCSPRSGDLSVYWYQQSLDQGLQFLIQYYNGEERAKGNILERFSAQQFPDLHSELNLSSLELGDSALYFCASSVGGGSYNSPLHFGNGTRLTVT.

This clone appeared once. The chain is built from TRBV27 and TRBJ2-3; either TRBD1 or TRBD2 may supply D (7 bases each). Trimming stripped 7 bases from V and 2 bases from J, with 22 bases between. The CDR3 is 17 amino acids. The V gene's germline CDR1 is MNHEY and CDR2 SMNVEV (reference sequence). CDR3 protein: CASTQRVAGGDTDTQYF. CDR3 bases: TGTGCCAGCACCCAAAGGGTGGCAGGGGGGGACACAGATACGCAGTATTTT.

This clone has just one count. This rearrangement joins TRBV7-8 to TRBJ1-4, with 7 bases identical to TRBD1. Per the germline V gene, CDR1 is SGHVS and CDR2 is FQNEAQ. This CDR3 contains 14 residues. V trimming: 5 bases; J trimming: 8 bases; junction bases outside the gene matches: 8. The CDR3 region has the DNA TGTGCCAGCAGCCCATGGGACAGCCCCGAAAAACTGTTTTTT. Translated, it gives CASSPWDSPEKLFF. Using reference TRBV7-8 and TRBJ1-4 for the parts outside the CDR3, the full variable domain is GAGVSQSPRYKVAKRGQDVALRCDPISGHVSLFWYQQALGQGPEFLTYFQNEAQLDKSGLPSDRFFAERPEGSVSTLKIQRTQQEDSAVYLCASSPWDSPEKLFFGSGTQLSVL.

The chain joins TRBV5-1 to TRBJ2-2; maybe TRBD2 (5 bases). Germline V lookup: CDR1 SGHRS, CDR2 YFSETQ. The CDR3 is 19 amino acids. V shed 0 bases and J shed 4 bases, with 22 bases lying between them. In DNA form, the CDR3 reads TGCGCCAGCAGCTTGGGGGCAGGTAGAAACCCCGAGGGCACCGGGGAGCTGTTTTTT. This translates into CASSLGAGRNPEGTGELFF.

V and J are TRBV11-2 and TRBJ2-1; maybe TRBD2 (6 bases). Germline lookup yields CDR1 SGHAT and CDR2 FQNNGV. The ends were cut back, 4 bases at V and 10 bases at J, with 11 bases in the middle. The CDR3 runs to 12 residues. In nucleotides, the CDR3 is TGTGCCAGCAGCTCCGGGCGGGGAGAGCAGTTCTTC. This translates into CASSSGRGEQFF. The full variable domain, with the rest looked up from reference TRBV11-2 and TRBJ2-1, is EAGVAQSPRYKIIEKRQSVAFWCNPISGHATLYWYQQILGQGPKLLIQFQNNGVVDDSQLPKDRFSAERLKGVDSTLKIQPAKLEDSAVYLCASSSGRGEQFFGPGTRLTVL.

The chain couples TRBV19 to TRBJ1-5, with 7 bases lining up with TRBD1. The CDR3 is made up of 15 amino acids. The germline V gene has CDR1 LNHDA and CDR2 SQIVND (reference sequence). The V segment lost 7 bases and the J segment 0 bases; nucleotides outside the gene matches: 6. The CDR3, as DNA: TGTGCCAGTAATAGGGGGCAGGATAGCAATCAGCCCCAGCATTTT. Protein product: CASNRGQDSNQPQHF.

The CDR3 region is CAPPNTEAFF. The CDR3 DNA reads TGTGCCCCCCCGAACACTGAAGCTTTCTTT. The genes are TRBV6-1 and TRBJ1-1, with D unclear. The CDR3 is 10 amino acids. V lost 11 bases and J lost 1, with 5 bases in between. Germline V gene data show CDR1 as MNHNS and CDR2 as SASEGT.

The chain carries TRBV29-1 and TRBJ2-2; 7 nucleotides align to TRBD1. CDR3 length: 13 residues. The V and J ends lost 1 base and 6 bases, in that order; junction bases with no gene match: 2. Germline loops: CDR1 SQVTM, CDR2 ANQGSEA. The CDR3 spells CSVEGTGSGELFF. CDR3 DNA: TGCAGCGTTGAAGGGACAGGTTCCGGGGAGCTGTTTTTT.

On this clone itself: The same CDR3 is also encoded by other DNA sequences in this sample. This chain uses TRBV9 with TRBJ1-2; TRBD1 agrees at 7 bases. Trimming at V came to 0 bases and at J to 8 bases, leaving 4 bases not matched to a gene. Germline V lookup: CDR1 SGDLS, CDR2 YYNGEE. This CDR3 contains 13 residues. The CDR3 sequence is CASSVGQGLGYTF. The DNA of the CDR3 is TGTGCCAGCAGCGTAGGACAGGGACTAGGCTACACCTTC.

This chain connects TRBV4-1 to TRBJ1-3, with TRBD1 identical over 8 bases. Germline lookup yields CDR1 MGHRA and CDR2 YSYEKL. The CDR3 is 16 residues long. With 4 bases clipped from V and 5 bases from J, the junction kept 10 bases outside the gene matches. The CDR3 nucleotides are TGCGCCAGCAGCCCCCGGACAGGGTCGATGCGAAACACCATATATTTT. It specifies CASSPRTGSMRNTIYF.

The sample holds one count of this clone. One junction end does not reproduce the germline sequence, and a read error may be involved. V and J are TRBV19 and TRBJ2-7, with a possible D match to TRBD2 (5 bases). Germline V gives CDR1 LNHDA, CDR2 SQIVND (reference sequence). CDR3 length: 13 amino acids. CDR3 bases: TGTGCCAGTAGTGTAGAGGGAACCTACGAGCAGTACTTC. Translated: CASSVEGTYEQYF.

This clone showed up just a few times. The chain recombines TRBV7-2 with TRBJ2-2; maybe TRBD1 (5 bases). Trimming removed 5 bases at V and 4 bases at J, with 20 bases between. The CDR3 spans 17 residues. Germline CDR1 and CDR2: SGHTA and FQGNSA. In nucleotides, the CDR3 is TGTGCCAGCAGCCCCTCCGCCCCGTTTGGGGCCACCGGGGAGCTGTTTTTT. Its protein is CASSPSAPFGATGELFF.

The CDR3 DNA is TGTGCCAGCAGCTTAAGAGGAGACCAGCCCCAGCATTTT. Translating it yields CASSLRGDQPQHF. The V call is TRBV7-9, the J call TRBJ1-5, with D uncertain. The CDR3 has 13 amino acids. From germline, CDR1 is SEHNR and CDR2 FQNEAQ (reference sequence). V lost 2 bases, J lost 7 bases, and 9 bases lay in between.

J is TRBJ2-7 and V is TRBV6-1; the D gene is possibly TRBD1 (6 bases). The CDR3 extends over 13 amino acids. The V and J ends lost 4 bases and 4 bases respectively, with 11 bases between them. Germline V gene data show CDR1 as MNHNS and CDR2 as SASEGT. DNA of the CDR3: TGTGCCAGCAGTGGGACCAGGGGATACGAGCAGTACTTC. This translates into CASSGTRGYEQYF.

The chain carries TRBV19 and TRBJ1-1; D is undetermined. V lost 3 bases to trimming and J lost 4 bases, with 9 bases between them. The CDR3 is 13 amino acids. CDR1 and CDR2 (germline): LNHDA, SQIVND (reference sequence). This CDR3 is CASSIWRSTEAFF. DNA for the CDR3: TGTGCCAGTAGTATCTGGAGGTCCACTGAAGCTTTCTTT.

The chain is built from TRBV9 and TRBJ2-7; D is ambiguous. CDR3 size: 15 residues. The germline CDR1 and CDR2 sequences are SGDLS and YYNGEE. Trimming pared 4 bases from V and 0 bases from J, leaving 14 bases between. The DNA for the CDR3 is TGTGCCAGCAGCCCCAGGTCCTACGACTCCTACGAGCAGTACTTC. Amino acids: CASSPRSYDSYEQYF.